The subject of this entry is one T cell receptor beta chain. Its cognate antigen is unknown. This sample is drawn from a study of OX40 agonist ivuxolimab in advanced cancers. Study-wide background: An agonistic anti-OX40 (CD134) antibody, ivuxolimab, was used to treat the patients. General study results and limits: The average count of expanded clones was higher among CD8+ T cells than among CD4+.

The CDR3 is 16 amino acids. The germline CDR1 and CDR2 sequences are MGHRA and YSYEKL. Trimming took 0 bases from V and 2 from J, leaving 14 bases between them. Method: immunoSEQ multiplex PCR; TCRdb's copy keeps in-frame clones and lacks some. The sample shows 75,000 to 80,000 clones, about 93% of them seen only once. The V and J genes are TRBV4-1 and TRBJ2-7; D not certain. The input for sequencing was CD4+ or CD8+ T cells sorted from blood, taken in a trial of the OX40 agonist ivuxolimab. The receptor was isolated from an adult with an advanced solid tumor such as melanoma, head and neck, liver or kidney cancer. CDR3 nucleotides: TGCGCCAGCAGCCAAGATCGTCAAGCATTGACCTACGAGCAGTACTTC. Its protein is CASSQDRQALTYEQYF.